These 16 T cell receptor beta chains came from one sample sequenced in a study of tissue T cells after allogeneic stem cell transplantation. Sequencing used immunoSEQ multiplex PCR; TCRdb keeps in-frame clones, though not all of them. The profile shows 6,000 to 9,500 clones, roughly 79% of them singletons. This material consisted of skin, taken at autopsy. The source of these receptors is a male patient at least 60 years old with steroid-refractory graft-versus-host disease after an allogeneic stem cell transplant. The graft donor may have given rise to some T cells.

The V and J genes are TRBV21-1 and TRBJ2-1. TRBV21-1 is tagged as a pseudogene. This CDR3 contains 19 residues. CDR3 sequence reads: CASSKDPRGGRLASNEQFF. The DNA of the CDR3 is TGTGCCAGCAGCAAAGACCCCAGGGGGGGAAGACTCGCTAGCAATGAGCAGTTCTTC.

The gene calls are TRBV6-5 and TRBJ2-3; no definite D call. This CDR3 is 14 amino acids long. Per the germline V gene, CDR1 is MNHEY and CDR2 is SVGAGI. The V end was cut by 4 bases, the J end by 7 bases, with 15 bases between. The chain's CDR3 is CASSSFGEGNTQYF. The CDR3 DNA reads TGTGCCAGCAGTTCCTTCGGAGAAGGGAATACGCAGTATTTT.

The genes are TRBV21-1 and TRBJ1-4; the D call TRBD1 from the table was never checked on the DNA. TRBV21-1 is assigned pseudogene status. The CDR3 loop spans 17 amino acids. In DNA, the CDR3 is TGTGCCAGCAGCAAAAGGGACCCAGGGGTGTATATGGAAAAACTGTTTTTT. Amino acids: CASSKRDPGVYMEKLFF.

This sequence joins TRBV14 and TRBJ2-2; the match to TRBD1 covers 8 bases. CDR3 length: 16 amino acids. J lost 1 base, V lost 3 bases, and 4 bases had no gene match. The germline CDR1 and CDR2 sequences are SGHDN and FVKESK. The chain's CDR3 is CASSQTGVGNTGELFF. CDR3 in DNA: TGTGCCAGCAGCCAGACAGGGGTCGGGAACACCGGGGAGCTGTTTTTT.

As DNA, the CDR3 is TGTGCCAGCAGTTTAAGCAATGAGCAGTTCTTC. This gives the protein CASSLSNEQFF. The chain has TRBV6-6 and TRBJ2-1; D not certain. Germline CDR1 reads MNHNY; CDR2 reads SVGAGI (reference sequence). The ends were cut back, 4 bases at V and 6 bases at J, with 4 bases in the middle. The CDR3 runs to 11 residues.

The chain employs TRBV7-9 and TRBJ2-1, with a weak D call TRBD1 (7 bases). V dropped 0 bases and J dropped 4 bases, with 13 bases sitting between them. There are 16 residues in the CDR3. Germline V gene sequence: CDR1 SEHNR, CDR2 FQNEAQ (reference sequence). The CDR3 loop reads CASSLAAGGLYNEQFF. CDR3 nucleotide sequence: TGTGCCAGCAGCTTAGCAGCAGGGGGGCTATACAATGAGCAGTTCTTC.

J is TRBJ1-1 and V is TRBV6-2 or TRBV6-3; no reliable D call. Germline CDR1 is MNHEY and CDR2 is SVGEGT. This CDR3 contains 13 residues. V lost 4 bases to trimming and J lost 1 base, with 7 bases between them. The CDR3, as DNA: TGTGCCAGCAGTTTGGCCAGGAACACTGAAGCTTTCTTT. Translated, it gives CASSLARNTEAFF.

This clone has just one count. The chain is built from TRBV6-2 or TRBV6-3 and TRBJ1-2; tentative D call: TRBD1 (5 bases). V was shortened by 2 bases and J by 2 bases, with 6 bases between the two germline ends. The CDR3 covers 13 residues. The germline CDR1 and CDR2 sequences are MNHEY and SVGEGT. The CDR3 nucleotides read TGTGCCAGCAGTTACGGGGGGAACTATGGCTACACCTTC. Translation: CASSYGGNYGYTF.

CDR3 in amino acids: CASSLGAGLYYGYTF. The CDR3 DNA follows: TGTGCCAGCAGCTTAGGCGCAGGGCTCTACTATGGCTACACCTTC. V and J are TRBV13 and TRBJ1-2; TRBD1 might be the D (5 bases). Trimming took 0 bases from V and 3 from J, leaving 11 bases between them. This CDR3 has 15 amino acids. Per the germline V gene, CDR1 is PRHDT and CDR2 is FYEKMQ (reference sequence). Supplemented by reference TRBV13 and TRBJ1-2, the full variable domain reads AAGVIQSPRHLIKEKRETATLKCYPIPRHDTVYWYQQGPGQDPQFLISFYEKMQSDKGSIPDRFSAQQFSDYHSELNMSSLELGDSALYFCASSLGAGLYYGYTFGSGTRLTVV.

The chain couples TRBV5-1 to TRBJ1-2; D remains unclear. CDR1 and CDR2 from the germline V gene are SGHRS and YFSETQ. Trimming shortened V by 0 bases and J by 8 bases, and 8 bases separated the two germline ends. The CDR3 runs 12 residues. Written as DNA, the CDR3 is TGCGCCAGCAGCTTGGATCGAGGCGGCTACACCTTC. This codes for CASSLDRGGYTF.

Here the CDR3 reads CASSTGGGPYTQYF. Here the CDR3 DNA reads TGTGCCAGCAGTACCGGGGGGGGGCCATATACGCAGTATTTT. The J gene is TRBJ2-3, the V gene TRBV11-2; 8 bases match TRBD2. Germline CDR1 is SGHAT and CDR2 is FQNNGV. The CDR3 loop spans 14 amino acids. Trimming took 6 bases from V and 7 from J; bases not matched to a gene: 9.

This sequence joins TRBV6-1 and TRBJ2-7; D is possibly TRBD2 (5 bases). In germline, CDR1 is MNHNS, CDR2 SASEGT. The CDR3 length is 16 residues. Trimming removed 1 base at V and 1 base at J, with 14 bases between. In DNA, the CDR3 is TGTGCCAGCAGTGAAGAGGAGGCTGTGGGGTCCTACGAGCAGTACTTC. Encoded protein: CASSEEEAVGSYEQYF.

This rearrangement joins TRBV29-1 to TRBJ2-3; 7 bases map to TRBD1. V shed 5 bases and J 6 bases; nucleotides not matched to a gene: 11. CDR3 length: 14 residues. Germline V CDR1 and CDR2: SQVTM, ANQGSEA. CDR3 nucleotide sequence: TGCAGCGTTTACACTCGGACAGGCCCGGATACGCAGTATTTT. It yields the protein CSVYTRTGPDTQYF.

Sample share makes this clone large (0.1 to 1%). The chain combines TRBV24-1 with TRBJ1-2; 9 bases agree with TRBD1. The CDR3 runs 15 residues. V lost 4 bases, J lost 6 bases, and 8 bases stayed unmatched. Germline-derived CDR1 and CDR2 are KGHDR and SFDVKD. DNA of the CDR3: TGTGCCACCAGTGACCCCGGGACAGGGTGGAATGGCTACACCTTC. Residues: CATSDPGTGWNGYTF.

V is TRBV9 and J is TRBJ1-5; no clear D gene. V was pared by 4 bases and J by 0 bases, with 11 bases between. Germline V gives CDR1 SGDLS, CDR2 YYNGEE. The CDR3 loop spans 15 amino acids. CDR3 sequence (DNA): TGTGCCAGCAGCCTGGGGAGCTCTAGCAATCAGCCCCAGCATTTT. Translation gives CASSLGSSSNQPQHF.

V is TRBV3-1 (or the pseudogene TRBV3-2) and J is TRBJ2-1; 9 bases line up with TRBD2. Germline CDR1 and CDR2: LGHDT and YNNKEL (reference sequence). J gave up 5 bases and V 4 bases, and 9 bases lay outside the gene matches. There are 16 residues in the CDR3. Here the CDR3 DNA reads TGTGCCAGCAGCCCCGACCGACTAGCGGCTAACAATGAGCAGTTCTTC. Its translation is CASSPDRLAANNEQFF.